This T cell receptor beta chain emerged from a study of CD8 T cells in Susac syndrome. With random hexamers, roughly 0.45 to 1 ug RNA was reverse transcribed. Each CDR3 protein is one row after TCRdb ran MiXCR on the immunoSEQ multiplex PCR reads. This table holds some 180,000 distinct CDR3 sequences, roughly 94% found once. Germline assignment: CDR1 SGHTA and CDR2 FQGNSA. Trimming took 2 bases from V and 10 from J, leaving 15 bases between them. The CDR3 spans 14 residues. This TCR was sampled from a human donor with Susac syndrome. Sequencing was done on a sample of CD4+ T cells from PBMCs. This chain joins TRBV7-2 and TRBJ2-4; tentatively, D is TRBD2 (5 bases). CDR3 residues: CASSLSAEQRIQYF. Written as DNA, the CDR3 is TGTGCCAGCAGCTTATCAGCGGAGCAACGGATTCAGTACTTC. The variable domain in full, with the rest retrieved from reference TRBV7-2 and TRBJ2-4, is GAGVSQSPSNKVTEKGKDVELRCDPISGHTALYWYRQSLGQGLEFLIYFQGNSAPDKSGLPSDRFSAERTGGSVSTLTIQRTQQEDSAVYLCASSLSAEQRIQYFGAGTRLSVL.